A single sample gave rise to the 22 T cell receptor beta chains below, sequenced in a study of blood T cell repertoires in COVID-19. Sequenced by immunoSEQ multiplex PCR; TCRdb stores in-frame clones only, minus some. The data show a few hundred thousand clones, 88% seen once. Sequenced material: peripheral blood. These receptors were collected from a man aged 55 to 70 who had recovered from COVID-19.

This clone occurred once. DNA for the CDR3: TGCGCCAGCAGCAAACAGACAACTAATGAAAAACTGTTTTTT. It translates to CASSKQTTNEKLFF. The rearrangement joins TRBV5-1 to TRBJ1-4; D is unresolved. Germline CDR1 and CDR2: SGHRS and YFSETQ. The CDR3 has 14 residues. V was shortened by 4 bases and J by 0 bases, with 7 bases between the two germline ends.

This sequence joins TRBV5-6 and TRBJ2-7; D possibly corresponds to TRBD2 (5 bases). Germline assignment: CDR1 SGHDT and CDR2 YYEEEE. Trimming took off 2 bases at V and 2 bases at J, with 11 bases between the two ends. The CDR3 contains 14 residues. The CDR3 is CASSFWRAAYEQYF. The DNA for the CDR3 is TGTGCCAGCAGCTTTTGGCGGGCAGCCTACGAGCAGTACTTC.

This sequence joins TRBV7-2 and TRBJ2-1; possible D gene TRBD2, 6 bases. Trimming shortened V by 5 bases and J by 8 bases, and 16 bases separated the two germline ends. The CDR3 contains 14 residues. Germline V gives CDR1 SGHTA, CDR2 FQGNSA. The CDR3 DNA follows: TGTGCCAGCAGCCCGGGACTCCCTGGGGATGAGCAGTTCTTC. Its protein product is CASSPGLPGDEQFF.

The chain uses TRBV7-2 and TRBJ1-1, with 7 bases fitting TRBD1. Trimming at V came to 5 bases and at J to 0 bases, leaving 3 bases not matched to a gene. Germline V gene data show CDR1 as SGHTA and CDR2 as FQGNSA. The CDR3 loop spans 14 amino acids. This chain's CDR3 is CASSRGQMNTEAFF. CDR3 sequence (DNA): TGTGCCAGCAGCAGGGGACAGATGAACACTGAAGCTTTCTTT.

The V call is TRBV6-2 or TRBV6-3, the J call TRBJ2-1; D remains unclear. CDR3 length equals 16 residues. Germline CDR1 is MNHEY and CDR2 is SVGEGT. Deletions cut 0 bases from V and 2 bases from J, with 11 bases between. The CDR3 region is CASSYSVAPAYNEQFF. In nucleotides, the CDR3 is TGTGCCAGCAGTTACTCGGTCGCGCCGGCCTACAATGAGCAGTTCTTC.

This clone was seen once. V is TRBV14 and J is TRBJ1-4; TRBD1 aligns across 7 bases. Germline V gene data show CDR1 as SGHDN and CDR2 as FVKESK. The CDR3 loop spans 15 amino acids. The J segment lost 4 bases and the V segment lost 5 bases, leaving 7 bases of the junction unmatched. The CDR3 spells CASSTSTGFNEKLFF. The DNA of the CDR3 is TGTGCCAGCAGCACCTCGACAGGGTTTAATGAAAAACTGTTTTTT.

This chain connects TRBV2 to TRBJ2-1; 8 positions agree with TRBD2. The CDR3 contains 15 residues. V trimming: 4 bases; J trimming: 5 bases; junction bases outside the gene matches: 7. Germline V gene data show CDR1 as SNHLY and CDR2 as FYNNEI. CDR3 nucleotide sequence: TGTGCCAGCAGTGGGCGGGGGGAACTAAACAATGAGCAGTTCTTC. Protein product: CASSGRGELNNEQFF.

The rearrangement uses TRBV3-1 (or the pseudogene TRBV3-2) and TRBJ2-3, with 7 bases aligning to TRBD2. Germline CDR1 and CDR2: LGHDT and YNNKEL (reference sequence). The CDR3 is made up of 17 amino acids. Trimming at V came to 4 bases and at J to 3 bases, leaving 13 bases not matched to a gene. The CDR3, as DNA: TGTGCCAGCAGCCGCATTGGGGGGGTAGCGTCGACAGATACGCAGTATTTT. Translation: CASSRIGGVASTDTQYF.

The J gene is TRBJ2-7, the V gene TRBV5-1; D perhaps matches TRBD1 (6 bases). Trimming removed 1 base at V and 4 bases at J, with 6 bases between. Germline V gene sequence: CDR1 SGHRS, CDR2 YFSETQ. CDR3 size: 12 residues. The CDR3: CASSLRGYEQYF. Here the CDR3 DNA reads TGCGCCAGCAGCTTGAGGGGGTACGAGCAGTACTTC. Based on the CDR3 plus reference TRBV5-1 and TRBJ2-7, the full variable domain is KAGVTQTPRYLIKTRGQQVTLSCSPISGHRSVSWYQQTPGQGLQFLFEYFSETQRNKGNFPGRFSGRQFSNSRSEMNVSTLELGDSALYLCASSLRGYEQYFGPGTRLTVT.

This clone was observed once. The CDR3 bases are TGTGCCAGCTCACCAGGGACAGCGAACACCGGGGAGCTGTTTTTT. Protein: CASSPGTANTGELFF. The chain carries TRBV18 and TRBJ2-2; 7 positions agree with TRBD1. This CDR3 comprises 15 residues. In germline, CDR1 is KGHSH, CDR2 LQKENI. Trimming cost V 2 bases and J 0 bases; bases outside gene matches: 0.

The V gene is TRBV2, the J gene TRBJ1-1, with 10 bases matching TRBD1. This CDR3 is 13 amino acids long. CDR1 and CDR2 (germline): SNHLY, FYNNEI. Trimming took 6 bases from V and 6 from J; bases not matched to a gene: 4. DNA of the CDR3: TGTGCCAGCAGGGACAGGGGGAGCGCTGAAGCTTTCTTT. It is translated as CASRDRGSAEAFF.

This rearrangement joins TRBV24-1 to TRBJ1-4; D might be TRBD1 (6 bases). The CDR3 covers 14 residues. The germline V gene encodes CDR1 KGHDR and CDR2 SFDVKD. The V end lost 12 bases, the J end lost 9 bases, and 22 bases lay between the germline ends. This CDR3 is CAPTAGAAGQKLFF. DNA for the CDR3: TGTGCCCCCACTGCAGGGGCCGCCGGACAAAAACTGTTTTTT.

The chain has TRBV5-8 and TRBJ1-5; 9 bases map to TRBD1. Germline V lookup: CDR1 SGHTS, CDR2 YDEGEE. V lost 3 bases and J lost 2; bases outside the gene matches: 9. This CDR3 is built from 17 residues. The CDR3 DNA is TGTGCCAGCAGCTCTCTCACAGGGGGCCGTCGCAATCAGCCCCAGCATTTT. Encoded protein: CASSSLTGGRRNQPQHF.

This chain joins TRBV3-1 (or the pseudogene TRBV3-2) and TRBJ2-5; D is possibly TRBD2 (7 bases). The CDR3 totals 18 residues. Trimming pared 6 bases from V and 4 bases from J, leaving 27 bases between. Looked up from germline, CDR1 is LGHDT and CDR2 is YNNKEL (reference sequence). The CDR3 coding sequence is TGTGCCAGCAGTTTCTCGGGGGGCGTGATGGGTGGGCGAGAGACCCAGTACTTC. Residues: CASSFSGGVMGGRETQYF.

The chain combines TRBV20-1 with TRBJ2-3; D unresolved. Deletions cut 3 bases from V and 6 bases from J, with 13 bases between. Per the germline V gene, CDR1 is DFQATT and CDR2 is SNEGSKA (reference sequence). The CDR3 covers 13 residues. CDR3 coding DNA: TGCAGTGCTAGTGTTGGGTCCGGGGATACGCAGTATTTT. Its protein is CSASVGSGDTQYF.

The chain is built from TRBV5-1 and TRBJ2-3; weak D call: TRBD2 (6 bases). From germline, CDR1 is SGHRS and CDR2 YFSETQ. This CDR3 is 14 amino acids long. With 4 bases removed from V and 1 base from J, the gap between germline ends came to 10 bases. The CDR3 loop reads CASSAGWGTDTQYF. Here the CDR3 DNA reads TGCGCCAGCAGCGCGGGGTGGGGCACAGATACGCAGTATTTT.

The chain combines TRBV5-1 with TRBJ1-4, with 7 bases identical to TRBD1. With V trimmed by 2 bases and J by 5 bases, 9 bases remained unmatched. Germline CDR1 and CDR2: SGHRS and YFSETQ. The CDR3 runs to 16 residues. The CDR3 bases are TGCGCCAGCAGCTTCGACAGGGTGGGCTCGAATGAAAAACTGTTTTTT. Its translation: CASSFDRVGSNEKLFF.

The CDR3 DNA sequence: TGTGCCAGCAGTCGGGAATTAGGACAGCCCGTGAGGGAGCAGTACTTC. It translates to CASSRELGQPVREQYF. V gene TRBV5-5 combines with J gene TRBJ2-7; D perhaps matches TRBD1 (6 bases). The CDR3 covers 16 residues. V lost 5 bases to trimming and J lost 7 bases, with 25 bases between them. Per germline, CDR1 SGHKS and CDR2 YYEKEE (reference sequence). Complete variable domain (other parts from reference TRBV5-5 and TRBJ2-7): DAGVTQSPTHLIKTRGQQVTLRCSPISGHKSVSWYQQVLGQGPQFIFQYYEKEERGRGNFPDRFSARQFPNYSSELNVNALLLGDSALYLCASSRELGQPVREQYFGPGTRLTVT.

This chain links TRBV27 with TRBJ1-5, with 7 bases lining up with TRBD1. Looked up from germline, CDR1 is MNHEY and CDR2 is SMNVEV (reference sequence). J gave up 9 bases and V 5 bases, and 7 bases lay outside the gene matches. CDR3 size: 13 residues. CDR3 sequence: CASSTGVSWPQHF. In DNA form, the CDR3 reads TGTGCCAGCAGTACAGGGGTTTCTTGGCCCCAGCATTTT.

CDR3 sequence: CATSDPGNVNQPQHF. In nucleotides, the CDR3 is TGTGCCACCAGTGATCCAGGGAATGTGAATCAGCCCCAGCATTTT. The chain carries TRBV24-1 and TRBJ1-5; TRBD1 might be the D (5 bases). The CDR3 covers 15 residues. The germline V gene has CDR1 KGHDR and CDR2 SFDVKD. V dropped 3 bases and J dropped 4 bases, with 12 bases sitting between them.

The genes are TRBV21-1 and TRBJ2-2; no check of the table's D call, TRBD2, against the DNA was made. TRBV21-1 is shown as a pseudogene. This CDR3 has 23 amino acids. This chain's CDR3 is CASSKEAMIWGDGPPTNTGELFF. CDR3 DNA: TGTGCCAGCAGCAAAGAAGCTATGATCTGGGGGGATGGTCCCCCGACGAACACCGGGGAGCTGTTTTTT.

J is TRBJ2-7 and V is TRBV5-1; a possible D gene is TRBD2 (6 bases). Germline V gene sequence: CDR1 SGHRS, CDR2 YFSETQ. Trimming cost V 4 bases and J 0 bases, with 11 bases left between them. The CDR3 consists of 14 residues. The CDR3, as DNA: TGCGCCAGCAGCACCGTGGAGGGCTCCTACGAGCAGTACTTC. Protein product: CASSTVEGSYEQYF.